This T cell receptor (beta chain) was sequenced in a study of Ad26.COV2.S vaccination and SARS-CoV-2 variants. Specified treatment: over 15 received Ad26.COV2.S at low or high dose, single or two shots; about 5 received placebo; per-sample allocation not given. Collection of the samples took place on day 63 after the first injection of vaccine or placebo. Adults aged 18-55 years in Boston included the donor. What was given as vaccine was an Ad26 vector encoding Wuhan-strain SARS-CoV-2 spike. Germline CDR1 reads SGHTA; CDR2 reads FQGNSA. With 6 bases removed from V and 2 bases from J, the gap between germline ends came to 16 bases. The CDR3 spans 15 residues. With regard to this clone: Its specificity is not known.

Sequenced by immunoSEQ multiplex PCR; TCRdb stores in-frame clones only, minus some. The table records some 500,000 clones, 80% to 90% of them present only once. Study-wide points: Placebo recipients trailed vaccine recipients in spike-specific TCR breadth.

The sequence came from a person aged 18 to 59 who received the Ad26.COV2.S COVID-19 vaccine or a placebo. The genes are TRBV7-2 and TRBJ1-1, with a possible D match to TRBD1 (6 bases). This sample comprised peripheral blood, obtained in a trial of Ad26.COV2.S vaccine versus placebo. For the CDR3, the DNA is TGTGCCAGCAGTTTCCACAGGGCGGGAAACACTGAAGCTTTCTTT. It codes for CASSFHRAGNTEAFF.